This is a list of T cell receptor beta chains from one sample in a study of T cell responses to AZD1222 COVID-19 vaccine. The table came from immunoSEQ multiplex PCR; TCRdb's copy has only in-frame clones and leaves some out. Of tens of thousands of clones in the sample, under 95% were seen once. This specimen consisted of peripheral blood, obtained on day 0 of AZD1222 vaccination. The receptors here all came from an adult in good health. Each CDR3 is given with its conserved first and last residue. D genes are given only for firm matches. Not every row has a clone size; where given, it reads once, few, many or a size class.

j_gene: TRBJ1-1
abundance: -
v_gene: TRBV6-5
d_gene: TRBD1
len: 12
CDR3nt: TGTGCCAGCAGCGTCAGGGGGTCTGAAGCTTTCTTT
CDR3aa: CASSVRGSEAFF

j_gene: TRBJ1-6
abundance: -
v_gene: TRBV21-1
d_gene: -
len: 16
CDR3nt: TGTGCCAGCAGCAGTGAGCGACAGGTCGGGAATTCACCCCTCCACTTT
CDR3aa: CASSSERQVGNSPLHF

j_gene: TRBJ2-3
abundance: -
v_gene: TRBV9
d_gene: -
len: 14
CDR3nt: TGTGCCAGCAGCGTAGAGTCAAGGGTAGATACGCAGTATTTT
CDR3aa: CASSVESRVDTQYF

j_gene: TRBJ1-1
abundance: -
v_gene: TRBV30
d_gene: TRBD1
len: 12
CDR3nt: TGTGCCTGGGACAGGGGGAACACTGAAGCTTTCTTT
CDR3aa: CAWDRGNTEAFF

j_gene: TRBJ1-3
abundance: -
v_gene: TRBV30
d_gene: -
len: 15
CDR3nt: TGTGCCTGGAGCCCTTCCGGCCTTGCGGGAAACACCATATATTTT
CDR3aa: CAWSPSGLAGNTIYF

j_gene: TRBJ2-1
abundance: -
v_gene: TRBV6-6
d_gene: -
len: 12
CDR3nt: TGTGCCAGCAGGGGGCCCACCAATGAGCAGTTCTTC
CDR3aa: CASRGPTNEQFF

j_gene: TRBJ2-1
abundance: -
v_gene: TRBV11-3
d_gene: TRBD1
len: 13
CDR3nt: TGTGCCAGCAGCTCGGGACAGGGGCGTGAGCAGTTCTTC
CDR3aa: CASSSGQGREQFF

j_gene: TRBJ2-1
abundance: -
v_gene: TRBV4-1
d_gene: TRBD2
len: 18
CDR3nt: TGCGCCAGCAGCCAAGTAGCGGGATCGAGCCACTCCTACAATGAGCAGTTCTTC
CDR3aa: CASSQVAGSSHSYNEQFF

j_gene: TRBJ2-2
abundance: -
v_gene: TRBV6-2/TRBV6-3
d_gene: -
len: 14
CDR3nt: TGTGCCAGCAGCTCCCACTGGAACACCGGGGAGCTGTTTTTT
CDR3aa: CASSSHWNTGELFF

j_gene: TRBJ2-1
abundance: few
v_gene: TRBV4-3
d_gene: TRBD2
len: 16
CDR3nt: TGCGCCAGCAGCCAAGACCCGGGACTAGCGGCCAATGAGCAGTTCTTC
CDR3aa: CASSQDPGLAANEQFF

j_gene: TRBJ2-5
abundance: -
v_gene: TRBV7-9
d_gene: TRBD2
len: 14
CDR3nt: TGTGCCAGCAGCTTATTAGCGGGGCAAGAGACCCAGTACTTC
CDR3aa: CASSLLAGQETQYF

j_gene: TRBJ2-7
abundance: -
v_gene: TRBV7-2
d_gene: -
len: 14
CDR3nt: TGTGCCAGCAGCTTGGAGGCAGCAGTGGGGGAGCAGTACTTC
CDR3aa: CASSLEAAVGEQYF

j_gene: TRBJ1-2
abundance: -
v_gene: TRBV6-4
d_gene: -
len: 13
CDR3nt: TGTGCCAGCAGTCAGACGGCAGGGGTAGGCTACACCTTC
CDR3aa: CASSQTAGVGYTF

j_gene: TRBJ1-1
abundance: -
v_gene: TRBV25-1
d_gene: -
len: 12
CDR3nt: TGTGCCAGCGGTGGTCTGAACACTGAAGCTTTCTTT
CDR3aa: CASGGLNTEAFF

j_gene: TRBJ1-6
abundance: -
v_gene: TRBV5-1
d_gene: -
len: 14
CDR3nt: TGCGCCAGCAGCTTCCAGGGGAGTAGTTCACCCCTCCACTTT
CDR3aa: CASSFQGSSSPLHF

j_gene: TRBJ1-1
abundance: few
v_gene: TRBV7-3
d_gene: -
len: 14
CDR3nt: TGTGCCAGCAGCTTAGATGGTATTAACACTGAAGCTTTCTTT
CDR3aa: CASSLDGINTEAFF